A selection of T cell receptor beta chains follows, all from one sample in a study of CD4 T cells in relation to SARS-CoV-2 and coronaviruses. Data came from immunoSEQ multiplex PCR; TCRdb stores just in-frame clones and leaves some out. This table has about 29,000 clones, roughly 76% appearing once. Their antigens remain unidentified. The sequencing input was CD4+ T cells from PBMCs, cultured in vitro. The source is a human donor in good health. CDR3s include the opening cysteine and the closing phenylalanine or tryptophan. Each record gives: D gene, clone size, J gene, V gene, CDR3 protein, CDR3 DNA. A D gene is named only where the DNA matches it firmly. Only part of the rows carry a size: once, few, many, or a class if the clone is expanded.

-,-,TRBJ2-7,TRBV19,CASSMYPGAGEQYF,TGTGCCAGTAGTATGTATCCGGGGGCAGGGGAGCAGTACTTC
TRBD1,few,TRBJ1-2,TRBV27,CASSIYPGQGFYGYTF,TGTGCCAGCAGTATTTACCCGGGACAGGGCTTCTATGGCTACACCTTC
-,-,TRBJ2-7,TRBV6-7,CASSYGVLRYF,TGTGCCAGCAGTTACGGGGTCTTACGGTACTTC
TRBD1,-,TRBJ2-7,TRBV5-4,CASSADRGVHEQYF,TGTGCCAGCAGCGCCGACAGGGGGGTCCACGAGCAGTACTTC
-,-,TRBJ2-3,TRBV7-2,CASSHQPDTQYF,TGTGCCAGCAGCCACCAGCCAGATACGCAGTATTTT
-,-,TRBJ2-1,TRBV12-3/TRBV12-4,CASSIGHPREQFF,TGTGCCAGCAGTATCGGACACCCCCGAGAGCAGTTCTTC
-,few,TRBJ1-1,TRBV6-5,CASSFGNTEAFF,TGTGCCAGCAGTTTTGGGAACACTGAAGCTTTCTTT
-,-,TRBJ1-2,TRBV7-2,CASSPPTGYGYTF,TGTGCCAGCAGCCCCCCGACTGGCTATGGCTACACCTTC
-,-,TRBJ2-7,TRBV21-1,CASSKAPGLAGPPYEQYF,TGTGCCAGCAGCAAAGCCCCGGGGCTAGCGGGCCCTCCCTACGAGCAGTACTTC
TRBD2,-,TRBJ2-3,TRBV9,CASTLAGASDTQYF,TGTGCCAGCACCCTAGCGGGAGCTTCAGATACGCAGTATTTT
-,-,TRBJ2-4,TRBV30,CAWSRKEGAIQYF,TGTGCCTGGAGTAGGAAAGAAGGAGCCATTCAGTACTTC
TRBD1,once,TRBJ2-1,TRBV7-2,CASSLGGGRRINEQFF,TGTGCCAGCAGCTTAGGAGGGGGCCGACGGATCAATGAGCAGTTCTTC
-,-,TRBJ2-7,TRBV7-8,CASSLAATKIYEQYF,TGTGCCAGCAGCTTAGCGGCGACAAAGATCTACGAGCAGTACTTC
TRBD2,-,TRBJ2-3,TRBV29-1,CSAASGSNKDTQYF,TGCAGCGCGGCTAGCGGGAGCAACAAAGATACGCAGTATTTT
-,-,TRBJ2-6,TRBV6-5,CASTVLSGANVLTF,TGTGCCAGCACAGTTCTCTCTGGGGCCAACGTCCTGACTTTC
-,-,TRBJ2-5,TRBV6-2/TRBV6-3,CASSYSGGIGETQYF,TGTGCCAGCAGTTACTCAGGAGGAATCGGAGAGACCCAGTACTTC
-,-,TRBJ2-5,TRBV11-2,CASSIVGDKETQYF,TGTGCCAGCAGCATCGTGGGGGACAAAGAGACCCAGTACTTC
TRBD1,-,TRBJ1-5,TRBV18,CASSRDRGRDQPQHF,TGTGCCAGCTCGCGGGACAGGGGAAGGGATCAGCCCCAGCATTTT
-,-,TRBJ2-7,TRBV29-1,CSVGDVPYEQYF,TGCAGCGTTGGGGACGTTCCCTACGAGCAGTACTTC
TRBD1,-,TRBJ1-2,TRBV11-2,CASSLRQGTSYGYTF,TGTGCCAGCAGCCTCCGACAGGGGACGTCCTATGGCTACACCTTC
TRBD1,-,TRBJ2-7,TRBV7-8,CATRDRERYEQYF,TGTGCCACCCGAGACAGGGAGAGATACGAGCAGTACTTC
TRBD1,-,TRBJ2-1,TRBV2,CASSPGTGSVNEQFF,TGTGCCAGCAGTCCCGGGACAGGGTCGGTCAATGAGCAGTTCTTC
-,-,TRBJ1-5,TRBV3-1/TRBV3-2,CASSQYRTSNQPQHF,TGTGCCAGCAGCCAATACAGGACCAGCAATCAGCCCCAGCATTTT
-,-,TRBJ2-7,TRBV4-3,CASSQSRGYYEQYF,TGCGCCAGCAGCCAATCACGGGGATACTACGAGCAGTACTTC
-,-,TRBJ1-1,TRBV29-1,CSVQSRLGNPEAFF,TGCAGCGTCCAATCTCGGTTGGGGAATCCTGAAGCTTTCTTT
-,-,TRBJ2-7,TRBV6-2/TRBV6-3,CASSWMGASSYEQYF,TGTGCCAGCAGTTGGATGGGGGCCAGCTCCTACGAGCAGTACTTC
TRBD2,few,TRBJ2-7,TRBV3-1/TRBV3-2,CASSQGGGRYEQYF,TGTGCCAGCAGCCAAGGCGGGGGGCGCTACGAGCAGTACTTC
-,-,TRBJ2-2,TRBV29-1,CSAGQGSGTGELFF,TGCAGCGCTGGGCAGGGGAGTGGAACCGGGGAGCTGTTTTTT
-,-,TRBJ2-3,TRBV10-1,CASSERGYRTDTQYF,TGCGCCAGCAGTGAGAGGGGGTATCGCACAGATACGCAGTATTTT
TRBD1,few,TRBJ1-1,TRBV4-2,CASSQPGQGVEGSTEAFF,TGTGCCAGCAGCCAACCTGGACAGGGTGTGGAGGGCAGCACTGAAGCTTTCTTT
-,-,TRBJ2-5,TRBV11-3,CASSHGGGAGETQYF,TGTGCCAGCAGCCACGGAGGGGGGGCAGGGGAGACCCAGTACTTC
TRBD1,-,TRBJ1-1,TRBV5-1,CASSLGGTGSQDTEAFF,TGCGCCAGCAGCTTGGGGGGGACAGGGTCCCAAGACACTGAAGCTTTCTTT
-,-,TRBJ1-1,TRBV12-3/TRBV12-4,CASSPGPNTEAFF,TGTGCCAGCAGCCCGGGACCGAACACTGAAGCTTTCTTT
TRBD1,-,TRBJ1-2,TRBV18,CASSPSGQGGYTF,TGTGCCAGCTCACCTTCGGGACAGGGGGGCTACACCTTC
-,once,TRBJ2-1,TRBV5-4,CASSETAQHNEQFF,TGTGCCAGCAGCGAGACCGCACAACACAATGAGCAGTTCTTC
-,-,TRBJ2-7,TRBV7-2,CASSPRTGPYEQYF,TGTGCCAGCAGCCCCAGAACGGGTCCCTACGAGCAGTACTTC
-,-,TRBJ1-2,TRBV7-2,CASSLDRLDYGYTF,TGTGCCAGCAGCTTAGACAGGCTCGACTATGGCTACACCTTC
-,once,TRBJ2-1,TRBV7-3,CASSGGPGDGQFF,TGTGCCAGCAGTGGAGGGCCTGGGGATGGACAGTTCTTC
-,-,TRBJ2-5,TRBV10-3,CAISAQGRETQYF,TGTGCCATCAGTGCCCAGGGACGGGAGACCCAGTACTTC
-,-,TRBJ2-1,TRBV4-1,CASSQPLARNEQFF,TGCGCCAGCAGCCAACCCTTAGCGCGCAATGAGCAGTTCTTC
TRBD1,-,TRBJ1-2,TRBV19,CASSFGQGRNYGYTF,TGTGCCAGTAGTTTCGGACAGGGGCGGAACTATGGCTACACCTTC
-,-,TRBJ1-1,TRBV3-1/TRBV3-2,CASSQGHPEAFF,TGTGCCAGCAGCCAAGGACACCCTGAAGCTTTCTTT
TRBD2,-,TRBJ2-1,TRBV18,CASSPGTSGPRGEQFF,TGTGCCAGCTCACCCGGGACTAGCGGGCCTAGGGGTGAGCAGTTCTTC
-,-,TRBJ2-7,TRBV27,CASSQQGRTEQYF,TGTGCCAGCAGTCAGCAAGGGCGTACCGAGCAGTACTTC
TRBD1,few,TRBJ2-4,TRBV6-2/TRBV6-3,CASSPWTGELFRLAKNIQYF,TGTGCCAGCAGCCCCTGGACAGGGGAACTTTTCCGTCTAGCCAAAAACATTCAGTACTTC
TRBD1,-,TRBJ1-3,TRBV5-1,CASSLLVDRGPTGNTIYF,TGCGCCAGCAGCTTGCTAGTAGACAGGGGCCCCACTGGAAACACCATATATTTT
-,-,TRBJ2-1,TRBV7-2,CASSLGRNNEQFF,TGTGCCAGCAGCTTAGGTCGGAACAATGAGCAGTTCTTC
TRBD1,few,TRBJ1-6,TRBV5-1,CASSLDRGDNSPLHF,TGCGCCAGCAGCTTGGACAGGGGGGATAATTCACCCCTCCACTTT
TRBD1,-,TRBJ2-7,TRBV19,CASSPSRGLYEQYF,TGTGCCAGTAGTCCTTCCAGGGGGCTCTACGAGCAGTACTTC
-,once,TRBJ1-2,TRBV5-5,CASSRSNYGYTF,TGTGCCAGCAGCCGGTCTAACTATGGCTACACCTTC